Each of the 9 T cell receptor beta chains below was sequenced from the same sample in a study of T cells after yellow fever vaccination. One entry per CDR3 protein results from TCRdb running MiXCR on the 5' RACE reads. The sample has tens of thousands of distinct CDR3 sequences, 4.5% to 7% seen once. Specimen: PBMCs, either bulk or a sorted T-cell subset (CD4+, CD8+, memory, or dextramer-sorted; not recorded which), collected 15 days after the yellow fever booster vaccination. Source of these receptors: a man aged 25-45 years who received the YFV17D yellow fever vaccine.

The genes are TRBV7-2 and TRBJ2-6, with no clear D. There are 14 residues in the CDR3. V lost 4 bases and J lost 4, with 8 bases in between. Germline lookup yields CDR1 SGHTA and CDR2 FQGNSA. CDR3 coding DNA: TGTGCCAGCAGCTCGCCCGCCGGGGCCAACGTCCTGACTTTC. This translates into CASSSPAGANVLTF.

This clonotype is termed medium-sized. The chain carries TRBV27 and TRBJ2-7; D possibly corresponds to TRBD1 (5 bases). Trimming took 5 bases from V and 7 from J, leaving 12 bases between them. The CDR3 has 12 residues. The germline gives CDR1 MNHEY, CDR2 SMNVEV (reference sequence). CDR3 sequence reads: CASSNRYLEQYF. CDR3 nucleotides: TGTGCCAGCAGTAACAGGTATTTAGAGCAGTACTTC.

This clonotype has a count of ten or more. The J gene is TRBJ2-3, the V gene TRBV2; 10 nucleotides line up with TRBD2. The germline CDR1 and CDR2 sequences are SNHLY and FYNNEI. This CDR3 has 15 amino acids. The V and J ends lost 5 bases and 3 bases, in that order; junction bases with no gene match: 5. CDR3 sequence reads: CASSPSGRATDTQYF. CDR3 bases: TGTGCCAGCAGTCCCAGCGGGAGGGCGACAGATACGCAGTATTTT.

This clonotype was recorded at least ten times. The CDR3 DNA reads as TGCAGTGCTAGAGCCCACGGCACAGATACGCAGTATTTT. As protein: CSARAHGTDTQYF. The rearrangement joins TRBV20-1 to TRBJ2-3; D remains unclear. Germline V gene sequence: CDR1 DFQATT, CDR2 SNEGSKA (reference sequence). The CDR3 has 13 amino acids. V gave up 1 base and J gave up 1 base, with 6 bases separating them.

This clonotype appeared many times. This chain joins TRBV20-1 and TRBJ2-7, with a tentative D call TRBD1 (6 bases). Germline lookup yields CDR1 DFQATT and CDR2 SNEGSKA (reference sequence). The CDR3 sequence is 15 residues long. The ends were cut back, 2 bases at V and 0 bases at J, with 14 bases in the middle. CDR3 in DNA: TGCAGTGCTAGAAGAGGGCAGGACAGCTCCTACGAGCAGTACTTC. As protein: CSARRGQDSSYEQYF.

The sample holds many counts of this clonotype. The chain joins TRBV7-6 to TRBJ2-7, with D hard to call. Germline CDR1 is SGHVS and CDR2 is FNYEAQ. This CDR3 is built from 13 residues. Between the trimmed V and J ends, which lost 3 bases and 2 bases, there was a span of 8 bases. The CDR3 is CASSLSGAYEQYF. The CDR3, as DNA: TGTGCCAGCAGCTTGAGTGGGGCCTACGAGCAGTACTTC.

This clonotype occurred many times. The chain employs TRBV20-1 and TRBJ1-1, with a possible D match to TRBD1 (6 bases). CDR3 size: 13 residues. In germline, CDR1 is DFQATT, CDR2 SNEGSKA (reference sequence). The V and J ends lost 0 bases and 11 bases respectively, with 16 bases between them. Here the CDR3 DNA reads TGCAGTGCTAGAGATTCGAACAGGGAAGGCGCTTTCTTT. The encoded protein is CSARDSNREGAFF.

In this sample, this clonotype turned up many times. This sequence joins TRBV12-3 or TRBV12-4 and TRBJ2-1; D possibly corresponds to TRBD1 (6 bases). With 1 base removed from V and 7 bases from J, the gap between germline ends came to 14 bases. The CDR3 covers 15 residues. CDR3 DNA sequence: TGTGCCAGCAGTTTAGGACTACAGGGTCTAAATGAGCAGTTCTTC. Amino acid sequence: CASSLGLQGLNEQFF.

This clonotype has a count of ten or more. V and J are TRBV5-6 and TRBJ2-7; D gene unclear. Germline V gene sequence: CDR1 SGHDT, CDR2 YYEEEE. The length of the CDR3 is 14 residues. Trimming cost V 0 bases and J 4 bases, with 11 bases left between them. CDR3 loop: CASSLVGLDYEQYF. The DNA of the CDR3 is TGTGCCAGCAGCTTGGTGGGTCTAGATTACGAGCAGTACTTC. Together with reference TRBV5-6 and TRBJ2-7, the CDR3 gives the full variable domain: DAGVTQSPTHLIKTRGQQVTLRCSPKSGHDTVSWYQQALGQGPQFIFQYYEEEERQRGNFPDRFSGHQFPNYSSELNVNALLLGDSALYLCASSLVGLDYEQYFGPGTRLTVT.